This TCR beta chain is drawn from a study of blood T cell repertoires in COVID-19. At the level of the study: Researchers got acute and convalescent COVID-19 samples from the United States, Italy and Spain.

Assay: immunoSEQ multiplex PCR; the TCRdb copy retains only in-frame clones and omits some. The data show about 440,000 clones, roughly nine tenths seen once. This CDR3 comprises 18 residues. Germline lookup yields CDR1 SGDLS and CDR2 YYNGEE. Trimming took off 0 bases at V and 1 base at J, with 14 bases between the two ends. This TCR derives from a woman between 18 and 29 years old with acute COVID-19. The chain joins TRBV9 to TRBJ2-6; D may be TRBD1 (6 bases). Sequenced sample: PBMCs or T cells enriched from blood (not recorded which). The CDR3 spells CASSVGQGRRSGANVLTF. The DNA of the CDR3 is TGTGCCAGCAGCGTAGGGCAGGGGCGCAGGTCTGGGGCCAACGTCCTGACTTTC.